This is a list of T cell receptor beta chains from one sample in a study of blood T cell dynamics during melanoma immunotherapy. The repertoire was sequenced with immunoSEQ multiplex PCR; TCRdb's copy has only in-frame clones and lacks some. Of approximately 20,000 clones in the sample, roughly 85% were seen once. The sample consisted of blood, taken from a patient treated with checkpoint blockade. The origin of the receptors is a human donor with melanoma. CDR3s include the opening cysteine and the closing phenylalanine or tryptophan. A D gene is named only where the DNA matches it firmly. Only part of the rows carry a size: once, few, many, or a class if the clone is expanded.

>TRBV9|NA|TRBD1|TRBJ2-3
TGTGCCAGCAGCGTAGGGGGACAGCGCAGCACAGATACGCAGTATTTT
CASSVGGQRSTDTQYF
>TRBV9|NA|TRBD1|TRBJ1-1
TGTGCCAGCAGCCCCACAGGGGGCTTTTACAACACTGAAGCTTTCTTT
CASSPTGGFYNTEAFF
>TRBV4-1|NA|NA|TRBJ2-7
TGCGCCAGCAGCCAAACCGGGACACTCTCGCACGAGCAGTACTTC
CASSQTGTLSHEQYF
>TRBV7-2|few|NA|TRBJ2-7
TGTGCCAGCAGCTTAGCCCACCAGGGGGGGCTCTACGAGCAGTACTTC
CASSLAHQGGLYEQYF
>TRBV7-6|once|NA|TRBJ2-5
TGTGCCAGCAGCCCCCCTGCGGGGGGCAGGGGGGCCGAGACCCAGTACTTC
CASSPPAGGRGAETQYF
>TRBV19|NA|NA|TRBJ2-3
TGTGCCAGTACCCCGGACAGCAGCCCTTTCCTCACAGATACGCAGTATTTT
CASTPDSSPFLTDTQYF
>TRBV28|NA|NA|TRBJ2-1
TGTGCCAGCAGGCCGATCCAGGGACTTGACCTCCACAGGGCCTACAATGAGCAGTTCTTC
CASRPIQGLDLHRAYNEQFF
>TRBV13|NA|TRBD2|TRBJ2-3
TGTGCCAGCAGGCCGGGACTAGCGCTCGCAGATACGCAGTATTTT
CASRPGLALADTQYF
>TRBV7-9|few|TRBD2|TRBJ2-5
TGTGCCAGCAGCTTAATGAGACTAGCGAGCCAAGAGACCCAGTACTTC
CASSLMRLASQETQYF
>TRBV28|NA|NA|TRBJ2-7
TGTGCCAGCAGTAGACTTGGCTACGGGCAGTACTTC
CASSRLGYGQYF
>TRBV6-5|NA|TRBD1|TRBJ1-3
TGTGCCAGCAGTTGGGGACAGGTAGGTGGAGACACCATATATTTT
CASSWGQVGGDTIYF
>TRBV19|NA|NA|TRBJ2-6
TGTGCCAGTAGTAAATCCCCCAGCTCTGGGGCCAACGTCCTGACTTTC
CASSKSPSSGANVLTF
>TRBV7-6|once|TRBD2|TRBJ2-2
TGTGCCAGCAGCTTAGGGTGGACTAGCGGCGGGGAGCTGTTTTTT
CASSLGWTSGGELFF
>TRBV30|NA|TRBD1|TRBJ1-6
TGTGCCTGGAGACCAGGAGGGGGCGAATTAGGATCACCCCTCCACTTT
CAWRPGGGELGSPLHF
>TRBV13|NA|NA|TRBJ2-5
TGTGCCAGCAGTGGCGAGGAGGTGGGAGTTGAGACCCAGTACTTC
CASSGEEVGVETQYF
>TRBV27|few|NA|TRBJ2-1
TGTGCCAGCGTTCGCAACAATGAGCAGTTCTTC
CASVRNNEQFF
>TRBV10-3|once|NA|TRBJ2-7
TGTGCCATCAGAGGACATTTAATTCCCTACGAGCAGTACTTC
CAIRGHLIPYEQYF
>TRBV18|once|NA|TRBJ1-3
TGTGCCAGCTCACCAAGCAGCGCAAACACCATATATTTT
CASSPSSANTIYF
>TRBV18|NA|NA|TRBJ2-7
TGTGCCAGCTCAGAGAGACAGGCGACAACCTACGAGCAGTACTTC
CASSERQATTYEQYF
>TRBV25-1|NA|NA|TRBJ1-1
TGTGCCAGCAGTGAATCCGCTACTGAAGCTTTCTTT
CASSESATEAFF
>TRBV27|NA|NA|TRBJ1-2
TGTGCCAGCAGTTTATTTGGGGGGCTTTACTATGGCTACACCTTC
CASSLFGGLYYGYTF
>TRBV7-2|NA|NA|TRBJ1-1
TGTGCCAGCAGCGTCCAATGGGCAAGTGAAGCTTTCTTT
CASSVQWASEAFF